The source of this TCR beta chain is a study of shared clonotypes between healthy human individuals. Overall study findings and caveats: Generally, naive subsets (rather than memory subsets) showed larger estimated richness.

As to this clone: Its antigen is not identified.

Naive CD8 cells lacked CD45RO and underwent positive selection for CCR7, leaving out terminally differentiated effector memory CD45RA+ cells. The material for each subset, its genomic DNA, was split evenly across several immunoSEQ plates. Methods used by the authors: Sequence data from immunoSEQ were junction-only and lacked quality scores; consequently, filtering differed. Sequencing was performed with immunoSEQ multiplex PCR; in TCRdb, only in-frame clones are kept and a portion is missing. That table furnishes V, J and clone size, whereas the DNA furnished D and trimming. The sample shows a few million clones, just over 90% of them seen only once. Trimming stripped 4 bases from V and 2 bases from J, with 8 bases between. Germline V gene sequence: CDR1 SNHLY, CDR2 FYNNEI. The CDR3 is made up of 14 amino acids.

This sequence originates from a man younger than 35 in good health. Some clones in this sample may be carry-over from other donors' samples. Sequenced material: naive CD8+ T cells from PBMCs. The V call is TRBV2, the J call TRBJ2-2; the D is unclear. CDR3 bases: TGTGCCAGCAGTGGACTGGTCAACACCGGGGAGCTGTTTTTT. It codes for CASSGLVNTGELFF.